These 6 T cell receptor beta chains were all obtained from the same sample, sequenced in a study of blood T cell repertoires in COVID-19. Data came from immunoSEQ multiplex PCR; TCRdb stores just in-frame clones and leaves some out. The data contain 97,000 or so clones, about 90% of them singletons. Material: peripheral blood. These receptors all come from a man younger than 35 with acute or convalescent COVID-19.

CDR3 nucleotides: TGTGCCAGCTTCCCGGGGGTGGGAAGGAACACTGAAGCTTTCTTT. Encoded protein: CASFPGVGRNTEAFF. This chain uses TRBV6-5 with TRBJ1-1; TRBD1 might be the D (5 bases). Between the trimmed V and J ends, which lost 8 bases and 1 base, there was a span of 17 bases. This CDR3 is 15 amino acids long. CDR1 is MNHEY and CDR2 is SVGAGI in the germline V gene.

The chain joins TRBV21-1 to TRBJ1-3; the listed D gene, TRBD1, was not tested against the DNA. TRBV21-1 is annotated as a pseudogene. CDR3 size: 17 residues. Here the CDR3 DNA reads TGTGCCAGCAGCATGGAGTATAGGACAGCAACTGGAAACACCATATATTTT. It encodes CASSMEYRTATGNTIYF.

This chain uses TRBV7-9 with TRBJ1-2; D is perhaps TRBD1 (6 bases). Between the trimmed V and J ends, which lost 1 base and 0 bases, there was a span of 12 bases. The CDR3 has 16 residues. Germline V gene sequence: CDR1 SEHNR, CDR2 FQNEAQ (reference sequence). The CDR3 bases are TGTGCCAGCAGCTTAGGACCGGGACACGCTAACTATGGCTACACCTTC. This sequence encodes CASSLGPGHANYGYTF.

This chain joins TRBV27 and TRBJ1-6; D is possibly TRBD1 (5 bases). Trimming cost V 5 bases and J 3 bases, with 14 bases left between them. Germline V gene sequence: CDR1 MNHEY, CDR2 SMNVEV (reference sequence). The CDR3 is made up of 16 amino acids. The CDR3 coding sequence is TGTGCCAGCAGTAAATATCAGGGCTACTATAATTCACCCCTCCACTTT. Protein sequence: CASSKYQGYYNSPLHF.

The chain combines TRBV9 with TRBJ2-1, with D perhaps matching TRBD1 (6 bases). The V end lost 3 bases, the J end lost 7 bases, and 17 bases lay between the germline ends. Germline CDR1 and CDR2: SGDLS and YYNGEE. The CDR3 spans 15 residues. In nucleotides, the CDR3 is TGTGCCAGCAGCGCCTACCCCGGGACACTGAATGAGCAGTTCTTC. It translates to CASSAYPGTLNEQFF.

This chain uses TRBV10-2 with TRBJ1-1; no firm D call. CDR1 is WSHSY and CDR2 is SAAADI in the germline V gene. CDR3 size: 11 residues. With 6 bases removed from V and 6 bases from J, the gap between germline ends came to 8 bases. The chain's CDR3 is CASRLGAEAFF. The CDR3 nucleotides read TGCGCCAGCAGACTGGGCGCTGAAGCTTTCTTT.